The rows below give T cell receptor beta chains drawn from one sample of a study of post-analysis software for immune sequencing data. TCRdb called the PCR reads again in MiXCR, with one record for every CDR3 protein. The sample records roughly 540,000 distinct CDR3 sequences, around a third being singletons. The sample taken for sequencing was blood. The receptors derive from a girl between 2 and 17 years old with multiple sclerosis. Each CDR3 is given with its conserved first and last residue. The order of the fields is D gene, clone size, J gene, V gene, CDR3 DNA, CDR3 protein. The D gene is left open where the match is weak. Not all rows give a size; the values are once, few, many and, for expanded clones, a class.

>TRBD1|-|TRBJ1-1|TRBV29-1
TGCAGCGTTGTTCAGGGGGCGAACGTAGCTTTCTTT
CSVVQGANVAFF
>-|-|TRBJ1-2|TRBV5-1
TGCGCCAGCAGCCCCCGGACAGAAAGGCTTCGGGACTATGGCTACACCTTC
CASSPRTERLRDYGYTF
>-|few|TRBJ1-1|TRBV5-5
TGTGCCAGCAGGGTAGGCACTGAAGCTTTCTTT
CASRVGTEAFF
>-|-|TRBJ2-3|TRBV12-3/TRBV12-4
TGTGCCAGCACCCTGGGTGATACGCAGTATTTT
CASTLGDTQYF
>-|-|TRBJ1-2|TRBV5-1
TGCGCCAGCAGCGCTTACCCTACAGAGAATTATGGCTACACCTTC
CASSAYPTENYGYTF
>TRBD2|-|TRBJ2-1|TRBV11-2
TGTGCCAGCAGCGCCGATAGCGGGGGGAACAATGAGCAGTTCTTC
CASSADSGGNNEQFF
>TRBD2|-|TRBJ2-7|TRBV6-1
TGTGCCAGCAGGGGGACTACCCGGGGGAGCAATGAGCAGTACTTC
CASRGTTRGSNEQYF
>-|-|TRBJ2-1|TRBV5-4
TGTGCCAGCAGCTTTCGCCAGGGGGGGTACAATGAGCAGTTCTTC
CASSFRQGGYNEQFF
>-|-|TRBJ2-1|TRBV7-9
TGTGCCAGCAGCCCCCAACAAATCTCCTACAATGAGCAGTTCTTC
CASSPQQISYNEQFF
>-|few|TRBJ2-4|TRBV7-9
TGTGCCAGCAGCCAGGGGGGAGCGGGCGAAAACATTCAGTACTTC
CASSQGGAGENIQYF
>-|-|TRBJ1-2|TRBV20-1
TGCAGTGCTAGACAACCGGGAGTCCCAAACTATGGCTACACCTTC
CSARQPGVPNYGYTF
>-|-|TRBJ1-2|TRBV12-3/TRBV12-4
TGTGCCAGCAGTTCCGTCAGGGCTGGCTACACCTTC
CASSSVRAGYTF
>-|-|TRBJ2-7|TRBV2
TGTGCCAGCCACGGGACGGCGGCCTCCTACGAGCAGTACTTC
CASHGTAASYEQYF
>TRBD2|few|TRBJ2-7|TRBV5-1
TGCGCCAGCAGAGACCCCGGGACTAGCGACGAGCAGTACTTC
CASRDPGTSDEQYF
>-|few|TRBJ1-2|TRBV6-5
TGTGCCAGCAAGAGAGGGGTTCCATATGGCTACACCTTC
CASKRGVPYGYTF
>TRBD1|-|TRBJ2-7|TRBV11-2
TGTGCCAGCAGCTTATCATTCGGCCAGGGGGATTACGAGCAGTACTTC
CASSLSFGQGDYEQYF
>-|-|TRBJ2-3|TRBV29-1
TGCAGCGTTCTGGGTCTCGTCACAGATACGCAGTATTTT
CSVLGLVTDTQYF
>-|-|TRBJ2-7|TRBV4-2
TGTGCCAGCAACAATACACGGGGGTCCTACGAGCAGTACTTC
CASNNTRGSYEQYF
>-|-|TRBJ2-5|TRBV4-2
TGTGCCAGCAGCCAAGATAGGAGGGAAGAGACCCAGTACTTC
CASSQDRREETQYF
>-|few|TRBJ2-7|TRBV15
TGTGCCACCAGCAGAGAATCCCAGGGAACCTACGAGCAGTACTTC
CATSRESQGTYEQYF
>-|few|TRBJ2-7|TRBV7-6
TGTGCCAGCAGCTTATCTCGGCGAAATGAGCAGTACTTC
CASSLSRRNEQYF
>TRBD2|-|TRBJ2-1|TRBV15
TGTGCCACCAGCAGGGGGCTAGCGGCCTCCTACAATGAGCAGTTCTTC
CATSRGLAASYNEQFF
>-|-|TRBJ1-2|TRBV5-1
TGCGCCAGCAGTTCAATCCGGGACACCGGGAACTATGGCTACACCTTC
CASSSIRDTGNYGYTF
>-|-|TRBJ1-6|TRBV14
TGTGCCAGCAGCCAAGTGAGTCGGAATTCACCCCTCCACTTT
CASSQVSRNSPLHF
>-|-|TRBJ2-1|TRBV6-6
TGTGCCAGCAGTTACTCCTCCCAGGGCAATGAGCAGTTCTTC
CASSYSSQGNEQFF
>TRBD1|-|TRBJ2-1|TRBV5-1
TGCGCCAGCAGCTTGTTTGGACAGGGGACCTACAATGAGCAGTTCTTC
CASSLFGQGTYNEQFF
>-|few|TRBJ2-1|TRBV9
TGTGCCAGCAGCGTAGACGGTCATTACGGCTATGAGCAGTTCTTC
CASSVDGHYGYEQFF
>TRBD1|-|TRBJ1-2|TRBV2
TGTGCCAGCCTTAGGCTTAGTCTCGACAGGGGGCTTGACTATGGCTACACCTTC
CASLRLSLDRGLDYGYTF
>TRBD1|-|TRBJ2-5|TRBV28
TGTGCCAGCAGTTATCCCGGGACAGGGGGCCAAGAGACCCAGTACTTC
CASSYPGTGGQETQYF
>TRBD1|many|TRBJ1-5|TRBV20-1
TGCAGTGCTAGGACTACATACGGGACAGACATTATATCGCAGCATTTT
CSARTTYGTDIISQHF
>TRBD1|few|TRBJ1-1|TRBV9
TGTGCCAGCAGCGTAGGTGGCAGGGGGGTGGGAAACACTGAAGCTTTCTTT
CASSVGGRGVGNTEAFF
>TRBD2|many|TRBJ2-5|TRBV4-2
TGTGCCAGCAGCCAAGACTATACGCGGGGGGGCCAGGAGACCCAGTACTTC
CASSQDYTRGGQETQYF
>TRBD1|-|TRBJ2-5|TRBV20-1
TGCAGTGCTAAGACAGGGGCCGGGGTCCAAGAGACCCAGTACTTC
CSAKTGAGVQETQYF
>-|once|TRBJ2-2|TRBV12-3/TRBV12-4
TGTGCCAGCAGTTACCGGGCTGTGAACACCGGGGAGCTGTTTTTT
CASSYRAVNTGELFF
>-|few|TRBJ2-3|TRBV9
TGTGCCAGCAGCGTAGCCCACTCTAGGGATACGCAGTATTTT
CASSVAHSRDTQYF
>-|many|TRBJ2-7|TRBV6-1
TGTGCCAGCAGTATATGGGACGAGCAGTACTTC
CASSIWDEQYF
>TRBD2|-|TRBJ2-1|TRBV7-9
TGTGCCAGCAGCTCGTATAGCGGGACTAACAATGAGCAGTTCTTC
CASSSYSGTNNEQFF
>TRBD1|-|TRBJ1-6|TRBV7-9
TGTGCCAGCAGCTTAGCTGGGACAGGCCTTGATTCACCCCTCCACTTT
CASSLAGTGLDSPLHF
>TRBD1|few|TRBJ2-5|TRBV20-1
TGCAGTGCTAGATCCCGGACAGGGAAAGAGACCCAGTACTTC
CSARSRTGKETQYF
>-|-|TRBJ2-7|TRBV7-9
TGTGCCAGCAGCTACGACAGTTACGAGCAGTACTTC
CASSYDSYEQYF
>-|-|TRBJ1-1|TRBV13
TGTGCCAGCAGCTTAGGGGAGTCGAGGGGGGCAAGGAGCACTGAAGCTTTCTTT
CASSLGESRGARSTEAFF
>-|-|TRBJ2-7|TRBV7-9
TGTGTAGCAGGCTACGAGCAGTACTTC
CVAGYEQYF
>TRBD2|once|TRBJ2-3|TRBV12-3/TRBV12-4
TGTGCCAGCAGAATGGGACTAGTGGGGTTCACAGATACGCAGTATTTT
CASRMGLVGFTDTQYF